A selection of T cell receptor beta chains follows, all from one sample in a study of regulatory T cells in long-lasting Graves disease. TCRdb reprocessed the multiplex PCR reads with MiXCR, giving one entry per CDR3 protein. There are more than 450,000 distinct CDR3 sequences in the sample; approximately 12% occur only once, and 8.9% lies in the top ten. This sample was also put to use in a study of T cells in Graves' hyperthyroidism and ophthalmopathy.

Specimen: peripheral blood mononuclear cells (PBMCs), collected at new diagnosis, from a patient treated with antithyroid drugs. The source of these receptors is a woman aged 25-40 years with Graves disease. Each CDR3 is given with its conserved first and last residue. Each record gives: D gene, V gene, J gene, clone size, CDR3 protein, CDR3 DNA. The D gene is left open where the match is weak. Clone size, where shown, is once, few, many, or a class for clones that have expanded.

>-|TRBV9|TRBJ2-5|many
CASSTNQETQYF
TGTGCCAGCAGCACCAACCAAGAGACCCAGTACTTC
>-|TRBV20-1|TRBJ2-7|many
CSARAPVSGTRSYEQYF
TGCAGTGCTAGAGCCCCCGTATCAGGGACACGCTCCTACGAGCAGTACTTC
>-|TRBV28|TRBJ2-2|many
CASSFGQSNTGELFF
TGTGCCAGCAGTTTTGGGCAGTCGAACACCGGGGAGCTGTTTTTT
>-|TRBV19|TRBJ1-5|few
CASTELSNQPQHF
TGTGCCAGTACTGAGTTGTCGAATCAGCCCCAGCATTTT
>-|TRBV2|TRBJ2-2|many
CARWDANTGELFF
TGTGCCAGGTGGGACGCGAACACCGGGGAGCTGTTTTTT
>-|TRBV12-3/TRBV12-4|TRBJ2-1|many
CASRRTGEQFF
TGCGCCAGCAGGAGGACTGGTGAGCAGTTCTTC
>-|TRBV7-7|TRBJ2-5|-
CASARGVRETQYF
TGTGCTAGCGCAAGGGGGGTCAGAGAGACCCAGTACTTC
>TRBD2|TRBV9|TRBJ2-2|many
CASSVALAGAGELFF
TGTGCCAGCAGCGTAGCGCTAGCGGGAGCCGGGGAGCTGTTTTTT
>TRBD1|TRBV4-1|TRBJ1-5|-
CASSQEDSGQTTQPQHF
TGCGCCAGCAGCCAAGAAGATTCGGGACAGACAACTCAGCCCCAGCATTTT
>-|TRBV19|TRBJ1-5|-
CASSIAGAGQPQHF
TGTGCCAGTAGTATAGCCGGGGCCGGGCAGCCCCAGCATTTT
>-|TRBV2|TRBJ1-3|many
CASTFGPPHSGNTIYF
TGTGCCAGCACCTTCGGGCCACCTCACTCTGGAAACACCATATATTTT
>-|TRBV11-2|TRBJ2-2|many
CASSMETGELFF
TGTGCCAGCAGTATGGAAACCGGGGAGCTGTTTTTT
>TRBD2|TRBV3-1|TRBJ2-1|many
CASTQRGDEQFF
TGTGCCAGCACCCAACGGGGGGATGAGCAGTTCTTC
>TRBD2|TRBV11-2|TRBJ2-1|many
CASSLGLAGGHNEQFF
TGTGCCAGCAGCCTAGGACTAGCGGGAGGTCACAATGAGCAGTTCTTC
>-|TRBV24-1|TRBJ2-1|-
CATSDSRGDSYNEQFF
TGTGCCACCAGTGATTCCAGGGGCGACTCCTACAATGAGCAGTTCTTC
>TRBD1|TRBV18|TRBJ1-5|many
CASSLGTGMDQPQHF
TGTGCCAGCTCACTCGGGACAGGGATGGATCAGCCCCAGCATTTT
>TRBD1|TRBV5-1|TRBJ2-3|many
CASSLHGTGDRWGTDTQYF
TGCGCCAGCAGCTTGCACGGGACAGGGGATCGCTGGGGCACAGATACGCAGTATTTT
>-|TRBV3-1|TRBJ1-1|-
CASSPHWGGTEAFF
TGTGCCAGCAGCCCCCACTGGGGAGGCACTGAAGCTTTCTTT
>TRBD2|TRBV6-1|TRBJ2-5|many
CASTGTSVQETQYF
TGTGCCAGCACCGGGACTAGCGTACAAGAGACCCAGTACTTC
>-|TRBV5-1|TRBJ1-4|many
CASSLDKLGEKLFF
TGCGCCAGCAGCTTGGACAAGCTTGGTGAAAAACTGTTTTTT